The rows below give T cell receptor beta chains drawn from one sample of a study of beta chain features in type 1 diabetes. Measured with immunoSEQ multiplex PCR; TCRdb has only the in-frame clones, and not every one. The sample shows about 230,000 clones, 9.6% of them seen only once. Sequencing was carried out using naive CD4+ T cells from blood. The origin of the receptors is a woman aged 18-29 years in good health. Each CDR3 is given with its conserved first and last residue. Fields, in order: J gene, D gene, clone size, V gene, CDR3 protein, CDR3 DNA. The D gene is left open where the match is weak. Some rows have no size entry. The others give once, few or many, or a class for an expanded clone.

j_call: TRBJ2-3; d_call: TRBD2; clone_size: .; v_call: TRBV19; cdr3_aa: CASSIGLAGGPDTQYF; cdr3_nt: TGTGCCAGTAGTATTGGACTAGCGGGAGGGCCAGATACGCAGTATTTT
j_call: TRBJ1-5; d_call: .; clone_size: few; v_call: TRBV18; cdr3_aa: CASSLDSPNQPQHF; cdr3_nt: TGTGCCAGCTCACTCGACAGCCCGAATCAGCCCCAGCATTTT
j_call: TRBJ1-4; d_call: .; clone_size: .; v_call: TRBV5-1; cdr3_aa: CASSLAGDEKLFF; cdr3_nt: TGCGCCAGCAGCTTGGCAGGGGATGAAAAACTGTTTTTT
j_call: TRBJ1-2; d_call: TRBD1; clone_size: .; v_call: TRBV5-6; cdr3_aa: CASSVDRVVYGYTF; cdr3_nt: TGTGCCAGCAGCGTTGACAGGGTCGTCTATGGCTACACCTTC
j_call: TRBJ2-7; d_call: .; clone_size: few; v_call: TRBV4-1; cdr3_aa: CASSQTGGGKYEQYF; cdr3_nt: TGCGCCAGCAGCCAAACGGGAGGGGGCAAGTACGAGCAGTACTTC
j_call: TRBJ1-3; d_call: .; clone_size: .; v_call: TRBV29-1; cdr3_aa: CSVAWTFSSGNTIYF; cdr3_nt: TGCAGCGTTGCTTGGACTTTCAGCTCTGGAAACACCATATATTTT
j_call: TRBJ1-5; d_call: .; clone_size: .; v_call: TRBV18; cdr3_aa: CASSSLDSSPPNQPQHF; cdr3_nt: TGTGCCAGCTCGTCGCTTGACAGCTCTCCACCTAATCAGCCCCAGCATTTT
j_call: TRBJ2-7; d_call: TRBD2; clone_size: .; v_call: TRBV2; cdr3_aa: CASSESGLAGGEQYF; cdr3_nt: TGTGCCAGCAGTGAAAGTGGACTAGCGGGAGGCGAGCAGTACTTC
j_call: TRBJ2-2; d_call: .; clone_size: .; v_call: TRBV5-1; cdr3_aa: CASSLDRANTGELFF; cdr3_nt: TGCGCCAGCAGCTTGGACAGGGCGAACACCGGGGAGCTGTTTTTT
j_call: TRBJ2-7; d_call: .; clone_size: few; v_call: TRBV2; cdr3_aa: CASSTISYEQYF; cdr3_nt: TGTGCCAGCAGTACTATCTCCTACGAGCAGTACTTC
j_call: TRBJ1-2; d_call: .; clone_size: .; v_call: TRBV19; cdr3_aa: CASSISTGRGYTF; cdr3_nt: TGTGCCAGTAGTATATCGACTGGCCGGGGCTACACCTTC
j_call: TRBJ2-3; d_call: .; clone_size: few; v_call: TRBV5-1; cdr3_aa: CASSFAGYNTDTQYF; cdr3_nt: TGCGCCAGCAGCTTCGCGGGATATAACACAGATACGCAGTATTTT
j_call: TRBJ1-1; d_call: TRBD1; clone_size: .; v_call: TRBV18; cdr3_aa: CASSRATGDRKTEAFF; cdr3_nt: TGTGCCAGCTCCCGGGCGACAGGGGATCGGAAGACTGAAGCTTTCTTT
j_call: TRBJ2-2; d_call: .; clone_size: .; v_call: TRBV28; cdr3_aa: CASSPATGNTGELFF; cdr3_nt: TGTGCCAGCAGTCCCGCAACAGGAAACACCGGGGAGCTGTTTTTT
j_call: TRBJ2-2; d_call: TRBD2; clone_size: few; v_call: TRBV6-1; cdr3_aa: CASSGSGSYTGELFF; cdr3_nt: TGTGCCAGCAGTGGTAGCGGGAGTTATACCGGGGAGCTGTTTTTT
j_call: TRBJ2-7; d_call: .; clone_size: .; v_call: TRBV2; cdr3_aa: CASNTGRGSYEQYF; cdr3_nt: TGTGCCAGCAATACAGGGAGAGGGTCCTACGAGCAGTACTTC
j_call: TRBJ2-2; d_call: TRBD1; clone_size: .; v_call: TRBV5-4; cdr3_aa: CASSPRTGFDTGELFF; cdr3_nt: TGTGCCAGCAGTCCGCGGACAGGGTTTGACACCGGGGAGCTGTTTTTT
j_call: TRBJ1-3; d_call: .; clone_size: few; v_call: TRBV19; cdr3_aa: CASSRTGNTIYF; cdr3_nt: TGTGCCAGTAGCAGGACTGGAAACACCATATATTTT
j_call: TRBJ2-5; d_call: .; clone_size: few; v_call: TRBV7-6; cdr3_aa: CASSLAGGLQFRETQYF; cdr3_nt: TGTGCCAGCAGCTTAGCGGGGGGACTCCAATTCCGGGAGACCCAGTACTTC
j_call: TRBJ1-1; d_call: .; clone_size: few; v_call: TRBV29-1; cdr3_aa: CSVEVGGLMNTEAFF; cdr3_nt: TGCAGCGTTGAAGTGGGGGGGCTCATGAACACTGAAGCTTTCTTT
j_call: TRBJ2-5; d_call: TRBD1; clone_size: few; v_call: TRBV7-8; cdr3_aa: CASSLGDSSTGETQYF; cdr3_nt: TGTGCCAGCAGCCTAGGGGACAGTTCAACGGGGGAGACCCAGTACTTC
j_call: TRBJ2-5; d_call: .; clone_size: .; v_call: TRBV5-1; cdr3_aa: CASSLSRGEETQYF; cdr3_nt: TGCGCCAGCAGCTTGTCCCGGGGAGAAGAGACCCAGTACTTC
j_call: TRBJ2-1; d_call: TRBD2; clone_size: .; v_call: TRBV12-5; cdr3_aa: CASGSRTSALHSSIYNEQFF; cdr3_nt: TGTGCTAGTGGTTCCCGGACTAGCGCGCTACATTCCTCGATATACAATGAGCAGTTCTTC
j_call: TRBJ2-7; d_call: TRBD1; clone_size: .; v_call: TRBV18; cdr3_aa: CASSPATGPEQYF; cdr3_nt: TGTGCCAGCTCACCGGCGACAGGGCCCGAGCAGTACTTC
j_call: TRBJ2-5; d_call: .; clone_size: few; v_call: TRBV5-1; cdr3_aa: CASSLATAQETQYF; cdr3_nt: TGCGCCAGCAGCTTGGCGACAGCCCAAGAGACCCAGTACTTC
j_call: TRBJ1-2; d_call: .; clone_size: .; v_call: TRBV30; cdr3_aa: CAWSVGGTYGYTF; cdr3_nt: TGTGCCTGGAGTGTGGGGGGAACCTATGGCTACACCTTC
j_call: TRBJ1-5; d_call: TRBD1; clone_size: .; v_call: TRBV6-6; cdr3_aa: CASSYSRQGAQPQHF; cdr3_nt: TGTGCCAGCAGTTACTCGAGACAGGGGGCGCAGCCCCAGCATTTT
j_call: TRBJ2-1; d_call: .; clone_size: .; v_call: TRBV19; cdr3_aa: CASSYREINSYNEQFF; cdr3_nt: TGTGCCAGTAGTTACAGGGAAATTAACTCCTACAATGAGCAGTTCTTC
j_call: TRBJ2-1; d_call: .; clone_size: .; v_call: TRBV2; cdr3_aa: CASSVVRGSYNEQFF; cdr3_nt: TGTGCCAGCAGTGTCGTCAGGGGATCCTACAATGAGCAGTTCTTC
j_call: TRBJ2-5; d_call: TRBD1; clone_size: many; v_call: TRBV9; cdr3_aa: CASSRGQGETQYF; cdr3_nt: TGTGCCAGCAGCCGTGGACAGGGCGAGACCCAGTACTTC
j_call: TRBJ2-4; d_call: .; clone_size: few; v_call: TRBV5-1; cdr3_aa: CASSLEEGQNIQYF; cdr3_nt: TGCGCCAGCAGCTTGGAGGAGGGCCAAAACATTCAGTACTTC
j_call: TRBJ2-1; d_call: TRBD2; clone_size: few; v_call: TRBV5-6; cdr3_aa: CASKEGLAGRYNEQFF; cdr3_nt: TGTGCCAGCAAAGAGGGACTAGCGGGCCGCTACAATGAGCAGTTCTTC
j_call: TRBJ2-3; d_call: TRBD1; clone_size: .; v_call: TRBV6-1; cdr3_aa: CASSDRGSTDTQYF; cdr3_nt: TGTGCCAGCAGCGACAGGGGAAGCACAGATACGCAGTATTTT
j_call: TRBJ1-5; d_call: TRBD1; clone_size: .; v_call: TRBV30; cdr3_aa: CAWSGQGFSNQPQHF; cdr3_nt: TGTGCCTGGAGCGGACAGGGGTTTAGCAATCAGCCCCAGCATTTT
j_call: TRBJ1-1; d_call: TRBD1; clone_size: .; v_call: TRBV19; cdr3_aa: CASSSRTGYTEAFF; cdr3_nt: TGTGCCAGTAGTTCTCGGACAGGATACACTGAAGCTTTCTTT
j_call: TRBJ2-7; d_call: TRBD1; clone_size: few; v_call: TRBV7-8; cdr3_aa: CASSLGQGADEQYF; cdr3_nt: TGTGCCAGCAGCTTGGGACAGGGGGCCGACGAGCAGTACTTC
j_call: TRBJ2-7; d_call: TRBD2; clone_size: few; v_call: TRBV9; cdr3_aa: CASSVDSGSSYEQYF; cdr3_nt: TGTGCCAGCAGCGTAGATAGCGGGAGCTCCTACGAGCAGTACTTC
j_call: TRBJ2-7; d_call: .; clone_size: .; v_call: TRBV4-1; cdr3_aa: CASSQPLLGTQAYEQYF; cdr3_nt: TGCGCCAGCAGCCAACCCCTCCTCGGGACTCAAGCCTACGAGCAGTACTTC
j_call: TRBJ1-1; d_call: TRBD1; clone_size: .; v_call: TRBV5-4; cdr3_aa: CASSFGVRGQGTEAFF; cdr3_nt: TGTGCCAGCAGCTTCGGAGTCCGGGGACAGGGAACTGAAGCTTTCTTT
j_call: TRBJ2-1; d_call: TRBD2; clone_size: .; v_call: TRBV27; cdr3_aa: CASRKILSGRAFEQFF; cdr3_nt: TGTGCCAGCCGCAAAATCCTTAGCGGGAGGGCCTTTGAGCAGTTCTTC
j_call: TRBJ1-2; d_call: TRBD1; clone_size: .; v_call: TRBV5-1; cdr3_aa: CASRPDRAYGYTF; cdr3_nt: TGCGCCAGCAGGCCGGACAGGGCCTATGGCTACACCTTC
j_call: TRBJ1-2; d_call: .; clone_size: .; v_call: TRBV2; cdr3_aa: CASSEGRQGSYTF; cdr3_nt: TGTGCCAGCAGTGAAGGTCGTCAGGGGAGCTACACCTTC
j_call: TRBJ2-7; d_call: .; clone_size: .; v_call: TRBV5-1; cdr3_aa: CASSSSTTTYEQYF; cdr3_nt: TGCGCCAGCAGCTCCTCGACTACTACCTACGAGCAGTACTTC
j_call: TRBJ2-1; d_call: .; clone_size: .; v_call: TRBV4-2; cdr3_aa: CASSPEAASSYNEQFF; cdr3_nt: TGTGCCAGCAGCCCCGAGGCGGCATCCTCCTACAATGAGCAGTTCTTC
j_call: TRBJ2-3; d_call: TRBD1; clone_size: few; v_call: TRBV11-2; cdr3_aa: CASSLVRTGRGTQYF; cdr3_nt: TGTGCCAGCAGCTTAGTACGGACAGGGCGAGGTACGCAGTATTTT
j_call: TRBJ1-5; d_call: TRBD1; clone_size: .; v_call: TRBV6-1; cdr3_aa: CASCWTGNNQPQHF; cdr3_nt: TGTGCCAGCTGTTGGACAGGGAACAATCAGCCCCAGCATTTT
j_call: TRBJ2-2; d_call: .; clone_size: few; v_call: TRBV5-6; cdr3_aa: CASSLLGTRNTGELFF; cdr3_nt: TGTGCCAGCAGCCTCCTCGGGACACGGAACACCGGGGAGCTGTTTTTT
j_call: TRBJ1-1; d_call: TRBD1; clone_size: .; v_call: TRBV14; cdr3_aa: CASRGTGWENTEAFF; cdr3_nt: TGTGCCAGCAGAGGGACAGGTTGGGAGAACACTGAAGCTTTCTTT
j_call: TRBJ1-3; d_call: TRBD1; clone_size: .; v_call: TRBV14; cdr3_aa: CASSHRQGRGNTIYF; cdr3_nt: TGTGCCAGCAGCCATAGACAGGGACGCGGAAACACCATATATTTT
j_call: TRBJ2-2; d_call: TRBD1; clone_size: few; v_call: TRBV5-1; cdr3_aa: CASSRTGSQGAGELFF; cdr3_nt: TGCGCCAGCAGCCGGACAGGGTCCCAAGGGGCCGGGGAGCTGTTTTTT
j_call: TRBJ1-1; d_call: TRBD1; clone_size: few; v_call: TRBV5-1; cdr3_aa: CASRGVGGMNTEAFF; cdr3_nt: TGCGCCAGCAGAGGGGTAGGGGGCATGAACACTGAAGCTTTCTTT
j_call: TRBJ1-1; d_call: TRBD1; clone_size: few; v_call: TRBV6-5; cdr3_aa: CASSVDRGVGTEAFF; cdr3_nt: TGTGCCAGCAGTGTGGACAGGGGCGTGGGCACTGAAGCTTTCTTT
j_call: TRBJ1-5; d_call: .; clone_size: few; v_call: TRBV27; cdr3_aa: CASSPHGNNQPQHF; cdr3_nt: TGTGCCAGCAGCCCCCACGGTAACAATCAGCCCCAGCATTTT
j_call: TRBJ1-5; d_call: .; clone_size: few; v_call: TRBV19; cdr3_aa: CASSIGAVSNQPQHF; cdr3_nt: TGTGCCAGTAGTATTGGGGCGGTTAGCAATCAGCCCCAGCATTTT